Listed here is a single T cell receptor (beta chain). This clone was detected once. What this receptor recognizes is not known. Base qualities are not provided; no much larger clone lies one nucleotide away. The source of the sample is a study of neoadjuvant anti-PD-1 for oral cavity cancer (dated by TCRdb to the early 2020s). With regard to the full study: Three to four biweekly doses of nivolumab at 3 mg/kg were mostly administered to patients before curative-intent surgical resection. Patients without progression received a fourth nivolumab dose around day 43 and underwent definitive surgical resection on days 50-56. Under RECIST 1.1, patients with complete response, partial response or stable disease were classed as responders, and patients with progression were classed as non-responders. The parent correlative cohort included about a dozen patients, with a 33% response rate.

In the paper's terms, the time point label means: before neoadjuvant nivolumab. The patients had newly diagnosed stage II-IVA oral cavity squamous cell carcinoma and had not received any prior systemic or radiation treatment. The cohort consisted of patients with HPV-negative, locally advanced oral cavity squamous cell carcinoma. The samples were drawn from a longitudinal correlative study tied to a single-arm phase II trial testing neoadjuvant nivolumab in oral cavity squamous cell carcinoma. Subject-matched pre- and post-treatment PBMCs and tumors from three responders and three non-responders underwent genomic DNA-based TCRbeta sequencing. For tumor tissue, genomic DNA extraction relied on the Maxwell RSC DNA from Tissue kit. The full study reports these points: The TCR analyses had only a few patients in each response group, and the authors called for validation in larger cohorts. Larger post-treatment sizes of preexisting intratumoral clones correlated with greater tumor shrinkage, suggesting expansion of preexisting clones contributed to response. A higher pretreatment blood Treg/Th17 ratio correlated with both higher pretreatment blood TCRbeta clonality and lower post-treatment tumor TCRbeta clonality.

Survey sequencing of tumors used two replicates per sample, and the tumor libraries mostly started from 4.5 to 5 ug of input genomic DNA. The immunoSEQ hsTCRbeta kit was used to prepare TCRbeta libraries according to the manufacturer's instructions. The finished libraries were brought together in one pool at around 3.1 nM, which was then read using an Illumina NovaSeq 6000 S4 flow cell. Processing in the source paper ran as follows. The immunoSEQ Analyzer handled quality control and preprocessing of the raw data. The analysis was limited to productive rearrangements, and each clonotype was defined by a unique CDR3 amino acid sequence. Repertoire clonality was estimated as the Gini-Simpson index, computed with the R package tcR. Gini indices were compared with Student's t test, and associations with tumor size change were assessed by Pearson correlation. What TCRdb holds here is the immuneACCESS table cut down to in-frame rearrangements. Part of the clones is not present; checked against another copy, under half of the missing clones reflect an unresolved V gene, and the others are unexplained. That table is the source of V, J and clone size, and D and trimming were worked out from the DNA. This sample gives several thousand clones in total; roughly 56% of them show up just once. The ten largest account for around 8.8% of the sample.

From the cysteine through the phenylalanine, the CDR3 covers 18 amino acids. This entry keeps only the CDR3 DNA: 54 bases, framed from base 1. V lost 2 bases and J lost 2 bases; the stretch between them is 17 bases long. In the germline V gene, CDR1 corresponds to SGHDT and CDR2 to YYEEEE. In this chain, TRBV5-6 is recombined with TRBJ1-6; the D gene is possibly TRBD1, with 6 bases matching. Source: tumor tissue, taken before nivolumab (anti-PD-1) treatment. The origin of this receptor is a person between 40 and 79 years old with oral cavity squamous cell carcinoma. Here the CDR3 is given as CASSFGAGTKPYNSPLHF. The sequence in DNA is TGTGCCAGCAGCTTTGGAGCCGGGACAAAACCCTATAATTCACCCCTCCACTTT.